These 17 T cell receptor beta chains were all obtained from the same sample, sequenced in a study of cytomegalovirus exposure and HLA in healthy donors. 13 Jbeta primers and 60 Vbeta primers were used for the PCR. Only in-frame clones appear in the TCRdb table, and some are missing; sequencing was by immunoSEQ multiplex PCR. The sample has about 75,000 clones, around 80% seen once. The specimen was PBMCs. These receptors were taken from a man between 65 and 85 years old in good health and CMV-seropositive.

The chain combines TRBV7-9 with TRBJ2-3, with 7 bases that match TRBD2. The V gene end was trimmed by 0 bases and the J gene end by 1 base; junction bases not matched to a gene: 1. The CDR3 consists of 15 residues. Germline loops: CDR1 SEHNR, CDR2 FQNEAQ (reference sequence). The CDR3 region has the DNA TGTGCCAGCAGCTTAGCGCTAGCGGGCACAGATACGCAGTATTTT. It codes for CASSLALAGTDTQYF. Combining the CDR3 with reference TRBV7-9 and TRBJ2-3 gives the whole variable domain DTGVSQNPRHKITKRGQNVTFRCDPISEHNRLYWYRQTLGQGPEFLTYFQNEAQLEKSRLLSDRFSAERPKGSFSTLEIQRTEQGDSAMYLCASSLALAGTDTQYFGPGTRLTVL.

This clone was seen once. The chain uses TRBV10-1 and TRBJ2-5; D perhaps matches TRBD2 (7 bases). V was pared by 11 bases and J by 3 bases, with 16 bases between. CDR1 is WNHNN and CDR2 is SYGVQD in the germline V gene (reference sequence). The CDR3 covers 13 residues. Here the CDR3 DNA reads TGCGCCCACCTAGGGGGGAGGGAAGAGACCCAGTACTTC. It encodes CAHLGGREETQYF.

J is TRBJ2-7 and V is TRBV5-8; 8 nucleotides align to TRBD1. The germline V gene has CDR1 SGHTS and CDR2 YDEGEE. CDR3 length: 15 amino acids. V shed 4 bases and J 6 bases; nucleotides not matched to a gene: 12. The CDR3 loop is CASSPRDRPPLEQYF. DNA of the CDR3: TGTGCCAGCAGCCCCCGGGACAGGCCACCCCTCGAGCAGTACTTC.

This clone was seen only a few times. This chain uses TRBV6-1 with TRBJ2-3; TRBD1 matches 8 bases. Unmatched junction bases numbered 7, after V lost 3 bases and J lost 2 bases. Germline loops: CDR1 MNHNS, CDR2 SASEGT. The CDR3 runs 16 residues. Written as DNA, the CDR3 is TGTGCCAGCAGTGACCCCACGACAGGGGACACAGATACGCAGTATTTT. Its protein product is CASSDPTTGDTDTQYF.

In its sample, this clone was seen once. V gene TRBV19 combines with J gene TRBJ2-7; tentatively, D is TRBD1 (6 bases). Trimming removed 4 bases at V and 5 bases at J, with 15 bases between. Per the germline V gene, CDR1 is LNHDA and CDR2 is SQIVND (reference sequence). This CDR3 comprises 14 residues. This CDR3 reads CASSRAGVLNEQYF. Written as DNA, the CDR3 is TGTGCCAGTAGTAGGGCAGGGGTTTTGAACGAGCAGTACTTC.

CDR3 sequence: CASSRRGQGADTQYF. DNA for the CDR3: TGTGCCAGCAGCCGAAGAGGACAGGGCGCAGATACGCAGTATTTT. The chain has TRBV14 and TRBJ2-3, with TRBD1 matching 8 bases. From germline, CDR1 is SGHDN and CDR2 FVKESK. Trimming at V came to 4 bases and at J to 4 bases, leaving 7 bases not matched to a gene. The CDR3 loop spans 15 amino acids. Variable domain in full (rest from reference TRBV14 and TRBJ2-3): EAGVTQFPSHSVIEKGQTVTLRCDPISGHDNLYWYRRVMGKEIKFLLHFVKESKQDESGMPNNRFLAERTGGTYSTLKVQPAELEDSGVYFCASSRRGQGADTQYFGPGTRLTVL.

The rearrangement links TRBV5-6 to TRBJ1-1; D may be TRBD1 (5 bases). CDR3 length: 14 amino acids. Germline CDR1 SGHDT, CDR2 YYEEEE. V was cut by 4 bases and J by 4 bases, with 14 bases left in between. This CDR3 is CASSPGRGRTEAFF. CDR3 in DNA: TGTGCCAGCAGCCCTGGGAGGGGCCGCACTGAAGCTTTCTTT.

The chain is built from TRBV18 and TRBJ1-3; 7 nucleotides match TRBD1. V was pared by 3 bases and J by 4 bases, with 3 bases of the junction left unmatched. Per the germline V gene, CDR1 is KGHSH and CDR2 is LQKENI. The length of the CDR3 is 14 residues. The CDR3 protein is CASSPTGDGNTIYF. In DNA form, the CDR3 reads TGTGCCAGCTCACCTACAGGGGACGGAAACACCATATATTTT.

This clone was seen once. V and J are TRBV5-1 and TRBJ2-5; TRBD1 agrees at 7 bases. J was trimmed by 2 bases and V by 4 bases; bases with no gene match: 5. The CDR3 has 14 residues. Germline V CDR1 and CDR2: SGHRS, YFSETQ. The DNA for the CDR3 is TGCGCCAGCAGCACAGGGACAGCGCAAGAGACCCAGTACTTC. Protein sequence: CASSTGTAQETQYF.

This clone has a handful of counts. The chain joins TRBV7-2 to TRBJ2-1; tentative D call: TRBD2 (6 bases). Germline V CDR1 and CDR2: SGHTA, FQGNSA. The CDR3 spans 16 residues. V was shortened by 2 bases and J by 1 base, with 12 bases between the two germline ends. The CDR3 nucleotides are TGTGCCAGCAGCTTATTGGGGGGTTTGTCCTACAATGAGCAGTTCTTC. It yields the protein CASSLLGGLSYNEQFF.

This chain uses TRBV2 with TRBJ1-1; TRBD1 aligns across 7 bases. Germline values: CDR1 SNHLY, CDR2 FYNNEI. V lost 0 bases and J lost 3; bases outside the gene matches: 1. CDR3 length equals 14 residues. The CDR3 coding sequence is TGTGCCAGCAGTGAAGCAGGGGGCGACACTGAAGCTTTCTTT. Its translation: CASSEAGGDTEAFF. The full variable domain, completed using reference TRBV2 and TRBJ1-1, is EPEVTQTPSHQVTQMGQEVILRCVPISNHLYFYWYRQILGQKVEFLVSFYNNEISEKSEIFDDQFSVERPDGSNFTLKIRSTKLEDSAMYFCASSEAGGDTEAFFGQGTRLTVV.

V and J are TRBV2 and TRBJ2-3; tentative D call: TRBD1 (5 bases). V gave up 2 bases and J gave up 3 bases, with 6 bases separating them. Germline V CDR1 and CDR2: SNHLY, FYNNEI. The CDR3 sequence is 13 residues long. In nucleotides, the CDR3 is TGTGCCAGCAGTGAACAGGGAACAGATACGCAGTATTTT. Translation gives CASSEQGTDTQYF.

Concerning this clone: Other DNA sequences in the same sample also yield this CDR3. The V and J genes are TRBV7-2 and TRBJ2-7; 9 bases fit TRBD1. Germline assignment: CDR1 SGHTA and CDR2 FQGNSA. Trimming removed 5 bases from V and 2 bases from J; junction bases left unmatched: 7. The CDR3 is 15 residues long. The CDR3 region is CASSRPGTGTYEQYF. CDR3 sequence (DNA): TGTGCCAGCAGCCGCCCCGGGACAGGGACCTACGAGCAGTACTTC.

The chain uses TRBV5-1 and TRBJ1-1; possible D gene TRBD1, 6 bases. V was pared by 2 bases and J by 1 base, with 9 bases between. Germline CDR1 reads SGHRS; CDR2 reads YFSETQ. The CDR3 totals 14 residues. The CDR3 DNA is TGCGCCAGCAGCTTTTCGGACAGGAACACTGAAGCTTTCTTT. Amino acids: CASSFSDRNTEAFF.

Only one count was recorded for this clone. The chain couples TRBV4-3 to TRBJ2-7, with unresolved D. Looked up from germline, CDR1 is LGHNA and CDR2 is YSLEER. This CDR3 has 16 residues. V gave up 0 bases and J gave up 4 bases, with 16 bases separating them. The CDR3 loop reads CASSQDTVMSVYEQYF. DNA of the CDR3: TGCGCCAGCAGCCAAGATACAGTGATGTCAGTGTACGAGCAGTACTTC.

This clone has only one observation. This sequence joins TRBV7-2 and TRBJ1-1; D not resolved. Germline V gene sequence: CDR1 SGHTA, CDR2 FQGNSA. The CDR3 is made up of 11 amino acids. V gave up 6 bases and J gave up 7 bases, with 9 bases separating them. CDR3 nucleotide sequence: TGTGCCAGCAGACTAAGAGGTGAAGCTTTCTTT. Its translation: CASRLRGEAFF.

The V and J genes are TRBV7-2 and TRBJ2-1; 7 nucleotides agree with TRBD1. Germline values: CDR1 SGHTA, CDR2 FQGNSA. The trim removed 6 bases at V and 7 bases at J, leaving 15 bases unmatched. The CDR3 loop spans 16 amino acids. The CDR3 DNA reads TGTGCCAGCAGTCTAAGGGCCGGGACAGACCGAAATGAGCAGTTCTTC. Translated: CASSLRAGTDRNEQFF.